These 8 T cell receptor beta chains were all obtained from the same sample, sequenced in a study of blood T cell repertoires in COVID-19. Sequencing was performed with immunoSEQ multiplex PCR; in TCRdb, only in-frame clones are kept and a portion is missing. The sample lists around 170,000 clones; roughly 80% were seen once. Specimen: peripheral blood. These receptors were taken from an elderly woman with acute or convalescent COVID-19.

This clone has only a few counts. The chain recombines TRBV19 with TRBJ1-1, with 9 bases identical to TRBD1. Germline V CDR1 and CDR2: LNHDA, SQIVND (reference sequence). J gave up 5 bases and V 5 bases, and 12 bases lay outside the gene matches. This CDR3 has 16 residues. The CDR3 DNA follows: TGTGCCAGTAGTTTTGCTGGGACAGGGATAATTACTGAAGCTTTCTTT. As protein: CASSFAGTGIITEAFF.

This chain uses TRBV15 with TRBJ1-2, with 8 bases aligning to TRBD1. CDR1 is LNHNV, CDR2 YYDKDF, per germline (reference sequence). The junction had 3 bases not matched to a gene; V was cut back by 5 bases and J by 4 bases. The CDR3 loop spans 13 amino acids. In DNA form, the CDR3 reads TGTGCCACCAGCGACAGGGGACCCTATGGCTACACCTTC. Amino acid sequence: CATSDRGPYGYTF. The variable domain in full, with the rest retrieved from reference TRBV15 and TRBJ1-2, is DAMVIQNPRYQVTQFGKPVTLSCSQTLNHNVMYWYQQKSSQAPKLLFHYYDKDFNNEADTPDNFQSRRPNTSFCFLDIRSPGLGDTAMYLCATSDRGPYGYTFGSGTRLTVV.

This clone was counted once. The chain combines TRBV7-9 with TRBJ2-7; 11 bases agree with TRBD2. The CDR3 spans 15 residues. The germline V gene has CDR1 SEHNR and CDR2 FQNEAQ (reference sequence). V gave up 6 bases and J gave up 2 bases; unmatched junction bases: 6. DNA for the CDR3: TGTGCCAGCAGAACCGGGACTAGCGGTCCCTACGAGCAGTACTTC. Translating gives CASRTGTSGPYEQYF.

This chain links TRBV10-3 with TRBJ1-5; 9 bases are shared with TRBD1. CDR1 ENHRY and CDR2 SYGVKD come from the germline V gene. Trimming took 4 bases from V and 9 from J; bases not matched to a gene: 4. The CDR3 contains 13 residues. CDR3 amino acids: CAISGGQGGPQHF. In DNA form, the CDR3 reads TGTGCCATCAGTGGGGGACAGGGTGGGCCCCAGCATTTT.

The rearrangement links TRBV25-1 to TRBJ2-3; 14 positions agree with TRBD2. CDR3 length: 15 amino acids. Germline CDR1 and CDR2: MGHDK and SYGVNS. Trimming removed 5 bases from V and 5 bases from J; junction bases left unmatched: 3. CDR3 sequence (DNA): TGTGCCAGCAGTCGACTAGCGGGGGGGAAAGATACGCAGTATTTT. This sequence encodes CASSRLAGGKDTQYF.

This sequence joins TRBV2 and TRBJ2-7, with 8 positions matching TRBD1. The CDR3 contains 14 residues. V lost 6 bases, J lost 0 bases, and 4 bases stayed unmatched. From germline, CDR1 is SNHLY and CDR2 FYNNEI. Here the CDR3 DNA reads TGTGCCAGCAGGGGACAGGCCAGCTCCTACGAGCAGTACTTC. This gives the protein CASRGQASSYEQYF.

The CDR3 DNA sequence: TGTGCCAGCTCATCCACAGTAGCGGGAGTGGTCGGGGAGCTGTTTTTT. This gives the protein CASSSTVAGVVGELFF. The chain couples TRBV18 to TRBJ2-2; 9 bases fit TRBD2. The V gene's germline CDR1 is KGHSH and CDR2 LQKENI. CDR3 length: 16 residues. Trimming removed 5 bases from V and 7 bases from J; junction bases left unmatched: 11.

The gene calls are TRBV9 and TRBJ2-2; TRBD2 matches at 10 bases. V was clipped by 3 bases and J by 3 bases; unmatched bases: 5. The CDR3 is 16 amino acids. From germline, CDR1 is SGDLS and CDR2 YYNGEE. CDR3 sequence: CASSGKAGGDTGELFF. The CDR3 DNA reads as TGTGCCAGCAGCGGAAAAGCGGGAGGGGACACCGGGGAGCTGTTTTTT.